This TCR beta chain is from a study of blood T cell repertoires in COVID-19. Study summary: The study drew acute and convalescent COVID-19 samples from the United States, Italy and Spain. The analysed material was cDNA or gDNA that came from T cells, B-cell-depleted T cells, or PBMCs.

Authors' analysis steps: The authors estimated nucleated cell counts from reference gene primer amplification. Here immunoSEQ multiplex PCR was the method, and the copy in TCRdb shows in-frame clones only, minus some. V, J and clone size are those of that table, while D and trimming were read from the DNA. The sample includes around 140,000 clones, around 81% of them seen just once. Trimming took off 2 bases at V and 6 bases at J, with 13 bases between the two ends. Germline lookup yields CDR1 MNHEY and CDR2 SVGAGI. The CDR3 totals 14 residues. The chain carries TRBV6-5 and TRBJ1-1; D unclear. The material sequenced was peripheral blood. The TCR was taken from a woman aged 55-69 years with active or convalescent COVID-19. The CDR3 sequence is CASSYVGSDAEAFF. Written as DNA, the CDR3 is TGTGCCAGCAGTTACGTGGGCTCTGACGCTGAAGCTTTCTTT.